A single sample gave rise to the 11 T cell receptor beta chains below, sequenced in a study of human T cells and chemical hapten exposure (dated by TCRdb to about 2021). Total RNA was extracted from unfractionated whole blood that had been collected in Tempus Blood RNA tubes. The protocol used for the library was 5' RACE. The sequencing machine was an Illumina MiSeq. TCRdb trimmed public reads at Q25 via fastp, called clones via MiXCR and kept in-frame beta chains. Rows merge per CDR3 protein into single entries with the most common DNA and genes. In all, the sample holds more than 140,000 distinct CDR3 sequences, and approximately 4% of those were seen once. The ten biggest clones cover 1.2% to 1.5% of the sample. Receptors were obtained from a female donor in good health.

In this sample, this clonotype turned up many times. This rearrangement joins TRBV12-3 or TRBV12-4 to TRBJ1-1, with D possibly being TRBD1 (5 bases). The CDR3 is 13 amino acids. Trimming left V 3 bases short and J 4 bases short, with 9 bases between. CDR3 residues: CASSFRGFTEAFF. In nucleotides, the CDR3 is TGTGCCAGCAGTTTCCGGGGGTTCACTGAAGCTTTCTTT.

The sample holds many counts of this clonotype. V gene TRBV6-2 or TRBV6-3 combines with J gene TRBJ1-1; 9 bases are shared with TRBD1. Germline V gene sequence: CDR1 MNHEY, CDR2 SVGEGT. This CDR3 comprises 14 residues. The trim removed 7 bases at V and 4 bases at J, leaving 7 bases unmatched. The chain's CDR3 is CASNNRGLVTEAFF. For the CDR3, the DNA is TGTGCCAGCAACAACAGGGGGCTGGTCACTGAAGCTTTCTTT.

This clonotype was recorded at least ten times. The J gene is TRBJ1-2, the V gene TRBV29-1, with a weak D call TRBD1 (6 bases). The CDR3 spans 14 residues. The V end was cut by 7 bases, the J end by 6 bases, with 21 bases between. Germline loops: CDR1 SQVTM, CDR2 ANQGSEA. CDR3 nucleotide sequence: TGCAGCGGGACCAATAGAGGGGGGTTGGATGGCTACACCTTC. It translates to CSGTNRGGLDGYTF. Combining the CDR3 with reference TRBV29-1 and TRBJ1-2 gives the whole variable domain SAVISQKPSRDICQRGTSLTIQCQVDSQVTMMFWYRQQPGQSLTLIATANQGSEATYESGFVIDKFPISRPNLTFSTLTVSNMSPEDSSIYLCSGTNRGGLDGYTFGSGTRLTVV.

This clonotype was seen ten or more times. V is TRBV29-1 and J is TRBJ1-1; D call uncertain. The germline gives CDR1 SQVTM, CDR2 ANQGSEA. The CDR3 has 13 residues. The V end was cut by 4 bases, the J end by 0 bases, with 9 bases between. Written as DNA, the CDR3 is TGCAGCGTTGTCAGGAAACTGAACACTGAAGCTTTCTTT. This translates into CSVVRKLNTEAFF.

The chain uses TRBV7-9 and TRBJ2-7; unclear D gene. The germline V gene encodes CDR1 SEHNR and CDR2 FQNEAQ (reference sequence). The V gene lost 5 bases and the J gene lost 4 bases, with 15 bases spanning the gap. The length of the CDR3 is 14 residues. The CDR3 bases are TGTGCCAGCAGCCCTAATAACCCCTCATACGAGCAGTACTTC. It is translated as CASSPNNPSYEQYF.

This clonotype was seen repeatedly, ten times or more. The chain uses TRBV12-3 or TRBV12-4 and TRBJ1-3, with D possibly TRBD1 on 5 matching bases. V was pared by 3 bases and J by 4 bases, with 13 bases between. CDR3 length: 15 residues. Here the CDR3 reads CASSFPGARGNTIYF. The CDR3 nucleotides read TGTGCCAGCAGTTTTCCTGGGGCGCGAGGAAACACCATATATTTT.

Notes on this clonotype: This may come from a read error, since a much larger clone is one base off. This rearrangement joins TRBV27 to TRBJ1-6, with D perhaps TRBD1 (5 bases). Germline CDR1 reads MNHEY; CDR2 reads SMNVEV (reference sequence). V was trimmed by 7 bases and J by 10 bases, leaving 11 bases between them. This CDR3 has 12 amino acids. The CDR3 loop is CASTSGASPLHF. CDR3 DNA sequence: TGTGCCAGCACCAGTGGGGCCTCACCCCTCCACTTT.

The sample holds many counts of this clonotype. This rearrangement joins TRBV19 to TRBJ1-5; 7 bases match TRBD1. Losses at the gene ends were 5 bases for V and 3 bases for J; bases not matched to a gene: 7. The V gene's germline CDR1 is LNHDA and CDR2 SQIVND (reference sequence). The CDR3 totals 15 residues. The CDR3 reads CASSDRDSDNQPQHF. In DNA, the CDR3 is TGTGCCAGTAGTGACCGGGACAGCGACAATCAGCCCCAGCATTTT.

Ten or more counts support this clonotype. The genes are TRBV25-1 and TRBJ1-1; 7 bases line up with TRBD1. J lost 4 bases, V lost 7 bases, and 6 bases had no gene match. This CDR3 has 13 amino acids. Germline values: CDR1 MGHDK, CDR2 SYGVNS. CDR3: CASIRQGGTEAFF. The CDR3 DNA is TGTGCCAGCATTCGACAGGGCGGCACTGAAGCTTTCTTT.

This chain uses TRBV3-1 with TRBJ1-1; 7 positions agree with TRBD1. J lost 0 bases, V lost 5 bases, and 6 bases had no gene match. The germline V gene has CDR1 LGHDT and CDR2 YNNKEL (reference sequence). The CDR3 totals 15 residues. The CDR3 loop reads CASSTAGTVNTEAFF. CDR3 nucleotide sequence: TGTGCCAGCAGCACAGCCGGGACAGTGAACACTGAAGCTTTCTTT.

This clonotype has at least ten counts. V is TRBV29-1 and J is TRBJ2-7; maybe TRBD1 (5 bases). The germline V gene has CDR1 SQVTM and CDR2 ANQGSEA. V was shortened by 7 bases and J by 5 bases, with 9 bases between the two germline ends. The CDR3 extends over 10 amino acids. CDR3 coding DNA: TGCAGCGGGGGCAGCAACGAGCAGTACTTC. Translated, it gives CSGGSNEQYF.